Listed here are 7 T cell receptor beta chains from one sample, sequenced in a study of blood T cell repertoires in COVID-19. Here immunoSEQ multiplex PCR was the method, and the copy in TCRdb shows in-frame clones only, minus some. The table includes about 87,000 clones, approximately 79% detected once. Material for sequencing was peripheral blood. These receptors were taken from a woman at least 80 years old with active or convalescent COVID-19.

The chain employs TRBV6-4 and TRBJ2-1; TRBD1 matches at 8 bases. CDR1 is MRHNA, CDR2 SNTAGT, per germline. The CDR3 is 16 residues long. V was clipped by 4 bases and J by 4 bases; unmatched bases: 9. The CDR3 reads CASSGTTGGSYNEQFF. The CDR3 DNA sequence: TGTGCCAGCAGTGGAACAACAGGGGGAAGTTACAATGAGCAGTTCTTC.

The chain links TRBV20-1 to TRBJ1-2; weak D call: TRBD1 (6 bases). The length of the CDR3 is 13 residues. The germline CDR1 and CDR2 sequences are DFQATT and SNEGSKA (reference sequence). Trimming stripped 3 bases from V and 3 bases from J, with 11 bases between. CDR3 in DNA: TGCAGTGCTAGTGCCAGGGGTGACTATGGCTACACCTTC. This sequence encodes CSASARGDYGYTF.

This clone came up a few times. The rearrangement joins TRBV19 to TRBJ2-4; D perhaps matches TRBD2 (6 bases). The CDR3 is 15 residues long. Germline CDR1 reads LNHDA; CDR2 reads SQIVND (reference sequence). With 6 bases removed from V and 6 bases from J, the gap between germline ends came to 18 bases. This CDR3 is CASSPAGSRGNIQYF. The CDR3 DNA follows: TGTGCCAGTAGCCCGGCGGGGTCCCGGGGAAACATTCAGTACTTC.

This sequence joins TRBV10-3 and TRBJ2-1; TRBD1 matches 8 bases. V lost 7 bases to trimming and J lost 7 bases; unmatched junction nucleotides: 6. The CDR3 is made up of 13 amino acids. The germline gives CDR1 ENHRY, CDR2 SYGVKD. CDR3 coding DNA: TGTGCCATCACAGGGGGCGGGGTGAATGAGCAGTTCTTC. This sequence encodes CAITGGGVNEQFF.

This chain links TRBV11-2 with TRBJ2-2; possibly TRBD2 for D (5 bases). V dropped 5 bases and J dropped 5 bases, with 9 bases sitting between them. There are 13 residues in the CDR3. Germline loops: CDR1 SGHAT, CDR2 FQNNGV. DNA of the CDR3: TGTGCCAGCAGCACAACTAGGACCGGGGAGCTGTTTTTT. Translated, it gives CASSTTRTGELFF.

This sequence joins TRBV6-5 and TRBJ1-2; D perhaps matches TRBD1 (5 bases). CDR1 MNHEY and CDR2 SVGAGI come from the germline V gene. Trimming pared 8 bases from V and 0 bases from J, leaving 13 bases between. The CDR3 has 14 amino acids. As DNA, the CDR3 is TGTGCCAGCGACAACGGGGGATCTAACTATGGCTACACCTTC. This encodes CASDNGGSNYGYTF.

This clone was found once. V gene TRBV7-2 combines with J gene TRBJ2-1; 12 nucleotides align to TRBD2. J lost 2 bases, V lost 5 bases, and 10 bases had no gene match. Per germline, CDR1 SGHTA and CDR2 FQGNSA. The CDR3 is made up of 18 amino acids. The CDR3 nucleotides read TGTGCCAGCAGCCCACATTCTAGCGGGGGGGCCCCCTACAATGAGCAGTTCTTC. Translation gives CASSPHSSGGAPYNEQFF.